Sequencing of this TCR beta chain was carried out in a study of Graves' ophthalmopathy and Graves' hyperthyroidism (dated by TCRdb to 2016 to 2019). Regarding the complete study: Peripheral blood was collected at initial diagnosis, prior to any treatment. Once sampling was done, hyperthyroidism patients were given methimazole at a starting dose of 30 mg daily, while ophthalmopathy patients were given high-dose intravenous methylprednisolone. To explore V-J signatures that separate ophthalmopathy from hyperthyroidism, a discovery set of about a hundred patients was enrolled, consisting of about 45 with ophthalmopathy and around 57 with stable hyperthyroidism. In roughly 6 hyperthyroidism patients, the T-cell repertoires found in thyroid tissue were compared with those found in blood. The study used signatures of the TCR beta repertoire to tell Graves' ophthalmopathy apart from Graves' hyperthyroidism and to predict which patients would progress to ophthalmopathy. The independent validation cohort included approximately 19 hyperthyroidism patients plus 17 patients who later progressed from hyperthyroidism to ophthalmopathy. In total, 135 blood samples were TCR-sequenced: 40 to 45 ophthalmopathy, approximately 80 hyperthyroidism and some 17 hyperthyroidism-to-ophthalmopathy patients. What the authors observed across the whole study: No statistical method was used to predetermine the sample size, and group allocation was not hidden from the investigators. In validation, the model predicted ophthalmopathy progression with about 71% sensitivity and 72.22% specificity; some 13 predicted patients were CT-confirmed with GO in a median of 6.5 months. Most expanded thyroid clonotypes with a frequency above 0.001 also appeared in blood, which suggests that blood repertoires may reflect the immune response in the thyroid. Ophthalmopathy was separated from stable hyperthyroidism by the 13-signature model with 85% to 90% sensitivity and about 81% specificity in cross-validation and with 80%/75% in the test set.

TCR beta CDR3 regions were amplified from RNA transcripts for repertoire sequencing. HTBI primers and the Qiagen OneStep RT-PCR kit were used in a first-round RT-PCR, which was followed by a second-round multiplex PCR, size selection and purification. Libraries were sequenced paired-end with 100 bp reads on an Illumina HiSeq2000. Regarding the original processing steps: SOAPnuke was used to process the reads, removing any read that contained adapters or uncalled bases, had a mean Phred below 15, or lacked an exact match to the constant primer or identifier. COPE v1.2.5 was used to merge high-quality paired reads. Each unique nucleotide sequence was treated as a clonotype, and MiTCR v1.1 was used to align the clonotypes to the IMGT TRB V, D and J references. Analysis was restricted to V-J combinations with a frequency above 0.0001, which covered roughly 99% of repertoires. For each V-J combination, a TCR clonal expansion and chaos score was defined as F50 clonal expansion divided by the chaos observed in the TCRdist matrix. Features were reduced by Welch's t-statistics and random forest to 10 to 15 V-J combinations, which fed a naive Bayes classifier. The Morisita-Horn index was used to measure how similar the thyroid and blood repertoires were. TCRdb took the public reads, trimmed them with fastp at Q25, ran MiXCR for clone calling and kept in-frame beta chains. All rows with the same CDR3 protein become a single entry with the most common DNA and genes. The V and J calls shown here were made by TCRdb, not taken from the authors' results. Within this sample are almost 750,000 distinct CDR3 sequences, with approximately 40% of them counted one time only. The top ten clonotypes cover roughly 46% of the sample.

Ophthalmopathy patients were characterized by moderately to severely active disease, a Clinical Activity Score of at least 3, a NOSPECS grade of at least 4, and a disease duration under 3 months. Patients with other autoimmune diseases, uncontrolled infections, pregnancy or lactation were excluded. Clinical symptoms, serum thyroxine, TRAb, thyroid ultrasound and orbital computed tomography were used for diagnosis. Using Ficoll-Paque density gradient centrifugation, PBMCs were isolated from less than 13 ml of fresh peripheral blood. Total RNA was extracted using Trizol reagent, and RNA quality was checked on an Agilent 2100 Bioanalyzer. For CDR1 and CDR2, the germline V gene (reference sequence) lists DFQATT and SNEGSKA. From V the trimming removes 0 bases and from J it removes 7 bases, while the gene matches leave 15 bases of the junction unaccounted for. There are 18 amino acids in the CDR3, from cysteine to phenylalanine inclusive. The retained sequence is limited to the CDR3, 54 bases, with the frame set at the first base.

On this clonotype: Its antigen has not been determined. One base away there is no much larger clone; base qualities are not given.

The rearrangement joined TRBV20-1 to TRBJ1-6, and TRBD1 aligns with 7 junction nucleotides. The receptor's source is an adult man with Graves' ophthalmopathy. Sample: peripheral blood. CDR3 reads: CSARDSLPRGARNSPLHF. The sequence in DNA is TGCAGTGCTAGAGATAGCCTCCCCAGGGGGGCGCGGAATTCACCCCTCCACTTT.